Listed below are T cell receptor beta chains from one sample, sequenced in a study of somatic mutations in cytotoxic T cells in rheumatoid arthritis. Method: immunoSEQ multiplex PCR; TCRdb's copy keeps in-frame clones and lacks some. The table has around 14,000 clones, under 95% seen once. The sample comprised CD4+ T cells sorted from blood. The receptors stem from an older man with rheumatoid arthritis. CDR3s include the opening cysteine and the closing phenylalanine or tryptophan. D genes are given only for firm matches. Size is omitted from some rows. Given values are once, few, many or a class for expanded clones.

v_gene	j_gene	abundance	d_gene	CDR3nt	CDR3aa
TRBV5-1	TRBJ1-2	NA	NA	TGCGCCAGCAGCTTGGGAAGAGGAAGCGGCTATGGCTACACCTTC	CASSLGRGSGYGYTF
TRBV2	TRBJ1-5	NA	NA	TGTGCCAGCAGTGAACAGGCCCCGTGGTTCGGTCAGCCCCAGCATTTT	CASSEQAPWFGQPQHF
TRBV7-9	TRBJ1-1	NA	NA	TGTGCCAGCAGCTTAGGGGGGGGACGCTCGAACACTGAAGCTTTCTTT	CASSLGGGRSNTEAFF
TRBV5-4	TRBJ1-1	NA	NA	TGTGCCAGCAGCTTGGGGGGGCATGCGGGTACTGAAGCTTTCTTT	CASSLGGHAGTEAFF
TRBV11-3	TRBJ2-7	NA	TRBD1	TGTGCCAGCAGCCTCGGACAGGGGGGGGACGAGCAGTACTTC	CASSLGQGGDEQYF
TRBV4-2	TRBJ2-1	NA	TRBD1	TGTGCCAGCAGCCAGGGACAGGGGCAATCCTACAATGAGCAGTTCTTC	CASSQGQGQSYNEQFF
TRBV11-2	TRBJ2-1	NA	TRBD1	TGTGCCAGCAGCCCAGGGGGCCGAAAGCAGTTCTTC	CASSPGGRKQFF
TRBV19	TRBJ2-2	NA	NA	TGTGCCAGTAGTATAGCTGGGCAGGGGCCGACCACCGGGGAGCTGTTTTTT	CASSIAGQGPTTGELFF
TRBV5-1	TRBJ2-3	NA	NA	TGCGCCAGCAGCTTGGACAGTCCCACAGATACGCAGTATTTT	CASSLDSPTDTQYF
TRBV11-2	TRBJ2-5	NA	NA	TGTGCCAGCAGCCCAAGCCCCCTTCCTAGCGCGGTGGGGGCCCAGTACTTC	CASSPSPLPSAVGAQYF
TRBV11-3	TRBJ2-7	few	TRBD1	TGTGCCAGCAGCTACTCCGGGACAGGGGCCGAGCAGTACTTC	CASSYSGTGAEQYF
TRBV6-5	TRBJ2-2	NA	NA	TGTGCCAGCAGTTGGGGCTTGACCGGGGAGCTGTTTTTT	CASSWGLTGELFF
TRBV7-9	TRBJ1-5	NA	NA	TGTGCCAGCAGCTTAGGTTCGGGGATAAGCAATCAGCCCCAGCATTTT	CASSLGSGISNQPQHF
TRBV18	TRBJ1-1	once	TRBD1	TGTGCCAGCTCACCCTGGGACAGTCTCCATGGAGGTGAAGCTTTCTTT	CASSPWDSLHGGEAFF
TRBV27	TRBJ2-1	NA	NA	TGTGCCAGCTCCCTTACTAGCCCCTACAATGAGCAGTTCTTC	CASSLTSPYNEQFF
TRBV5-1	TRBJ1-2	NA	TRBD1	TGCGCCAGCAGCGGCACCACAGGGGGCCCGAACTATGGCTACACCTTC	CASSGTTGGPNYGYTF
TRBV2	TRBJ1-2	NA	NA	TGTGCCAGCAGTCTTCGTAACTATGGCTACACCTTC	CASSLRNYGYTF
TRBV9	TRBJ2-5	NA	NA	TGTGCCAGCAGCGTAGATAGAGGAGAGACCCAGTACTTC	CASSVDRGETQYF
TRBV11-2	TRBJ1-2	NA	NA	TGTGCCAGCAGCTCCGGGGGGGCTGATATTAACTATGGCTACACCTTC	CASSSGGADINYGYTF
TRBV2	TRBJ2-3	once	NA	TGTGCCAGCAGTGACCGGCAGGGGCCAGATACGCAGTATTTT	CASSDRQGPDTQYF
TRBV6-6	TRBJ1-5	NA	NA	TGTGCCAGCAGTTACAGTTCGGCTAGAACCCAGCATTTT	CASSYSSARTQHF
TRBV7-9	TRBJ2-7	NA	TRBD1	TGTGCCAGCAGCCCAGCCCAGGGACAGGGAGGCTACGAGCAGTACTTC	CASSPAQGQGGYEQYF
TRBV6-1	TRBJ1-5	NA	NA	TGTGCCAGCAGTGAAGCCCGGGATCAAGAACAGCCCCAGCATTTT	CASSEARDQEQPQHF
TRBV9	TRBJ2-2	NA	TRBD1	TGTGCCAGCAGCGTAGGGCCAGGGGGCACCGGGGAGCTGTTTTTT	CASSVGPGGTGELFF
TRBV6-5	TRBJ1-5	NA	NA	TGTGCCAGCAGTTCTACGTATAGCAATCAGCCCCAGCATTTT	CASSSTYSNQPQHF
TRBV6-6	TRBJ2-6	NA	TRBD1	TGTGCCAGCAGCCGGGACAGCTACTCTGGGGCCAACGTCCTGACTTTC	CASSRDSYSGANVLTF
TRBV11-3	TRBJ2-7	NA	TRBD1	TGTGCCAGCAGCCCCGACAGGGACCACGAGCAGTACTTC	CASSPDRDHEQYF
TRBV28	TRBJ2-1	NA	NA	TGTGCCAGCAGTCTCTCAGGGTTTTGGGATGAGCAGTTCTTC	CASSLSGFWDEQFF
TRBV6-1	TRBJ2-7	NA	TRBD2	TGTGCCAGCAGTGAATGGCGGGGGGTGACCTCCTACGAGCAGTACTTC	CASSEWRGVTSYEQYF
TRBV6-1	TRBJ1-1	NA	TRBD1	TGTGCCAGCAGTGGGCTTGGGACAGGGGTTACTGAAGCTTTCTTT	CASSGLGTGVTEAFF
TRBV4-2	TRBJ2-3	NA	TRBD1	TGTGCCAGCAGCTCCCGTCCGGGACAGGGCACAGATACGCAGTATTTT	CASSSRPGQGTDTQYF
TRBV2	TRBJ2-1	NA	NA	TGTGCCAGCAAAGAGCCGTCGTCGGGTGAGCAGTTCTTC	CASKEPSSGEQFF
TRBV27	TRBJ2-7	NA	NA	TGTGCCAGCAGTCCCAGGAGCCCACAGGGAAAATTCTACGAGCAGTACTTC	CASSPRSPQGKFYEQYF
TRBV2	TRBJ1-5	NA	NA	TGTGCCAGCAGCGCCAGTATTAGCAATCAGCCCCAGCATTTT	CASSASISNQPQHF
TRBV9	TRBJ1-1	few	NA	TGTGCCAGCAGCGTAGGTAACAGGGTGCCCACTGAAGCTTTCTTT	CASSVGNRVPTEAFF
TRBV5-6	TRBJ2-7	once	NA	TGTGCCAGCAGCGGTGACTTCTTCCAGCAGTACTTC	CASSGDFFQQYF
TRBV18	TRBJ2-7	NA	NA	TGTGCCAGCTCATCAGGAGGGGCGGATGAGCAGTACTTC	CASSSGGADEQYF
TRBV5-1	TRBJ2-7	NA	TRBD1	TGCGCCAGCAGAGGGACAGAAGATTACGAGCAGTACTTC	CASRGTEDYEQYF
TRBV2	TRBJ1-2	NA	TRBD1	TGTGCCAGCAGTGAAAGGGGGACAGCTATGGATGGGGGGACAGGGTCCCGCTATGGCTACACCTTC	CASSERGTAMDGGTGSRYGYTF
TRBV12-5	TRBJ1-3	NA	TRBD1	TGTGCTAGTGGACGACAGGGAATCACCATATATTTT	CASGRQGITIYF
TRBV6-5	TRBJ1-2	NA	TRBD1	TGTGCCAGCAGTTACTCCTGGGACAGGAGCTTCTATGGCTACACCTTC	CASSYSWDRSFYGYTF
TRBV6-5	TRBJ2-7	NA	NA	TGTGCCAGCAGTTTGACAGTTTCATTCTACGAGCAGTACTTC	CASSLTVSFYEQYF
TRBV18	TRBJ2-5	NA	TRBD2	TGTGCCAGCTCACCACGCCCCGGGAGATTAGCGGGCCAAGAGACCCAGTACTTC	CASSPRPGRLAGQETQYF
TRBV28	TRBJ1-5	NA	NA	TGTGCCAGCAGTATGGACAGCATGAATCAGCCCCAGCATTTT	CASSMDSMNQPQHF
TRBV14	TRBJ1-2	once	TRBD1	TGTGCCAGCAGCCAAGATTTGAGATGGCCGGGACAGGGAGGCTACACCTTC	CASSQDLRWPGQGGYTF
TRBV30	TRBJ1-6	once	NA	TGTGCCTGGAGGGTGGAGGTGAGGTCCTATAATTCACCCCTCCACTTT	CAWRVEVRSYNSPLHF
TRBV6-4	TRBJ2-2	NA	NA	TGTGCCAGCAGTGCAACAGGGATCACCGGGGAGCTGTTTTTT	CASSATGITGELFF
TRBV6-1	TRBJ2-7	NA	NA	TGTGCCAGCAGATTGACAAGGGGCGCCTACGAGCAGTACTTC	CASRLTRGAYEQYF
TRBV6-1	TRBJ1-2	NA	TRBD1	TGTGCCACTACCGGGACAGACTATGGCTACACCTTC	CATTGTDYGYTF
TRBV27	TRBJ1-1	NA	NA	TGTGCCAGCAGTTTCTGGGGGAGGGGGACTGAAGCTTTCTTT	CASSFWGRGTEAFF
TRBV5-1	TRBJ1-6	NA	NA	TGCGCCAGCAGCTCCACCGGGACAACTGATAATTCACCCCTCCACTTT	CASSSTGTTDNSPLHF
TRBV28	TRBJ2-7	NA	TRBD2	TGTGCCAGCAGTGTCCCGGGCGGGAGCTACGAGCAGTACTTC	CASSVPGGSYEQYF
TRBV5-4	TRBJ2-5	NA	NA	TGTGCCAGCAGGGTGACAGGTCAAGAGACCCAGTACTTC	CASRVTGQETQYF
TRBV18	TRBJ2-7	NA	NA	TGTGCCAGCTCACCCATACAGGGGGGGACGACGGGCGAGCAGTACTTC	CASSPIQGGTTGEQYF
TRBV5-1	TRBJ2-1	NA	TRBD2	TGCGCCAGCAGCTGGATGGCTAGCGGCAATGAGCAGTTCTTC	CASSWMASGNEQFF
TRBV5-1	TRBJ2-7	NA	TRBD2	TGCGCCAGCAGCGTAACTAGCGGGAGCTCCTACGAGCAGTACTTC	CASSVTSGSSYEQYF
TRBV5-1	TRBJ2-1	NA	TRBD1	TGCGCCAGCAGCGTCGGACAGGGTTTCTACAATGAGCAGTTCTTC	CASSVGQGFYNEQFF
TRBV5-5	TRBJ1-1	NA	NA	TGTGCCAGCAGCTTGGAGACGGTGTTCGGGGCTTTCTTT	CASSLETVFGAFF
TRBV28	TRBJ2-7	NA	TRBD2	TGTGCCAGCAGTTTTGAGACTAGCGGGGGAGCCTACGAGCAGTACTTC	CASSFETSGGAYEQYF